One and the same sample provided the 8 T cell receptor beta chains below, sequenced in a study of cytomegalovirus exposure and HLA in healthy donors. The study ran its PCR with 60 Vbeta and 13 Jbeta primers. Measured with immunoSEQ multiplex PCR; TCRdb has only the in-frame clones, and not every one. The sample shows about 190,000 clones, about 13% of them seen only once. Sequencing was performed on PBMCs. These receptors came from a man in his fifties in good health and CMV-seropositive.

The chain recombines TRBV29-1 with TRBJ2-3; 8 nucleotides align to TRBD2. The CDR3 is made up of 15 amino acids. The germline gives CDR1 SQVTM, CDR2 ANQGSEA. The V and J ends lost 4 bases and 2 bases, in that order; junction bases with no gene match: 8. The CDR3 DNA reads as TGCAGCGTTGGGGGCGCGGGGGGCGACACAGATACGCAGTATTTT. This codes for CSVGGAGGDTDTQYF.

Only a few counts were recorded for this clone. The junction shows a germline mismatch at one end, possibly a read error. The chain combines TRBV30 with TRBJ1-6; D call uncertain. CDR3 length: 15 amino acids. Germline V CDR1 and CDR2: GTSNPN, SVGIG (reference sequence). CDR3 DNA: TGTGCCTGGGGTGCGGGGATGGGAATTAATTCACCCATCCACTTT. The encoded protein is CAWGAGMGINSPIHF.

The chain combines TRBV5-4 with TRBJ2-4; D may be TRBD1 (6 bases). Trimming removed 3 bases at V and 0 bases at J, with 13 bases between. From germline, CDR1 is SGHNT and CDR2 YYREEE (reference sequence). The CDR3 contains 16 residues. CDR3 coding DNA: TGTGCCAGCAGCTCCGGGACAAATCAAGCCAAAAACATTCAGTACTTC. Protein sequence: CASSSGTNQAKNIQYF.

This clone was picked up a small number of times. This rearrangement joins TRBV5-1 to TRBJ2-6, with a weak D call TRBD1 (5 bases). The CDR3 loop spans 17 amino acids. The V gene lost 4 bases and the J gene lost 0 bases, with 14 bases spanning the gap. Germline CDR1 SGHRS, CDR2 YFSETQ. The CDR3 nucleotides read TGCGCCAGCAGCATTTCGGACAAAAGCTCTGGGGCCAACGTCCTGACTTTC. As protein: CASSISDKSSGANVLTF. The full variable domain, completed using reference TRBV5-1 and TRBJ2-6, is KAGVTQTPRYLIKTRGQQVTLSCSPISGHRSVSWYQQTPGQGLQFLFEYFSETQRNKGNFPGRFSGRQFSNSRSEMNVSTLELGDSALYLCASSISDKSSGANVLTFGAGSRLTVL.

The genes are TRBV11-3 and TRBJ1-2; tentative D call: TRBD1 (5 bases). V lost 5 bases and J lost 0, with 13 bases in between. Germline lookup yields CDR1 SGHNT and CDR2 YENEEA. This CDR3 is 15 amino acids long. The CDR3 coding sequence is TGTGCCAGCAGCCAGGACATTAAGTCTAACTATGGCTACACCTTC. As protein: CASSQDIKSNYGYTF.

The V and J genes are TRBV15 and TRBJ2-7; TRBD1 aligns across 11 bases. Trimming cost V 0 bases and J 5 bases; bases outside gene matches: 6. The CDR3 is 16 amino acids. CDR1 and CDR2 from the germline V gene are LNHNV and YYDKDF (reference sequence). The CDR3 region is CATSRDKRTGGHEQYF. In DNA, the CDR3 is TGTGCCACCAGCAGAGATAAAAGGACAGGGGGCCACGAGCAGTACTTC.

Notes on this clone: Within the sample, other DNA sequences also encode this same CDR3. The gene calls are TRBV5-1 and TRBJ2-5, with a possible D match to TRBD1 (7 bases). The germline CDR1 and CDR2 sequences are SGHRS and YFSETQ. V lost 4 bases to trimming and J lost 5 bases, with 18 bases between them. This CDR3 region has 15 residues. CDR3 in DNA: TGCGCCAGCAGCACCGCAGGGGGGTCCGGGGAGACCCAGTACTTC. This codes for CASSTAGGSGETQYF.

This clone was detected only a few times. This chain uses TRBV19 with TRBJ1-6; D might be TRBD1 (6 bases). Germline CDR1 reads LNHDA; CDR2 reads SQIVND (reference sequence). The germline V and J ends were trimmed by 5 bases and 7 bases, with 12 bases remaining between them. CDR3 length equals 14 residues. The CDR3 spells CASSPTGWNSPLHF. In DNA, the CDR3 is TGTGCCAGTAGTCCGACAGGCTGGAATTCACCCCTCCACTTT.